The clone carrying this T cell receptor beta chain was counted a few times. Authors of the study amplified TCR beta CDR3 regions from RNA transcripts. A set of HTBI primers served as the primers for a first-round RT-PCR of the TCR CDR3. TCRdb processed the multiplex PCR reads anew with MiXCR; each CDR3 protein has one entry. This table holds 350,000 to 450,000 distinct CDR3 sequences, approximately 17% found once. This sample is part of a study of T cells in Graves' hyperthyroidism and ophthalmopathy. The TCR comes from a woman in her twenties or thirties with Graves' hyperthyroidism that later progressed to Graves' ophthalmopathy. Material: blood.

In DNA, the CDR3 is TGTGCCAGCAGTTTATACAGGGGGAAATACGACACTGAAGCTTTCTTT. Its translation is CASSLYRGKYDTEAFF. This chain connects TRBV27 to TRBJ1-1, with 8 bases identical to TRBD1. Germline V gives CDR1 MNHEY, CDR2 SMNVEV (reference sequence). V was clipped by 1 base and J by 3 bases; unmatched bases: 7. The CDR3 sequence is 16 residues long.